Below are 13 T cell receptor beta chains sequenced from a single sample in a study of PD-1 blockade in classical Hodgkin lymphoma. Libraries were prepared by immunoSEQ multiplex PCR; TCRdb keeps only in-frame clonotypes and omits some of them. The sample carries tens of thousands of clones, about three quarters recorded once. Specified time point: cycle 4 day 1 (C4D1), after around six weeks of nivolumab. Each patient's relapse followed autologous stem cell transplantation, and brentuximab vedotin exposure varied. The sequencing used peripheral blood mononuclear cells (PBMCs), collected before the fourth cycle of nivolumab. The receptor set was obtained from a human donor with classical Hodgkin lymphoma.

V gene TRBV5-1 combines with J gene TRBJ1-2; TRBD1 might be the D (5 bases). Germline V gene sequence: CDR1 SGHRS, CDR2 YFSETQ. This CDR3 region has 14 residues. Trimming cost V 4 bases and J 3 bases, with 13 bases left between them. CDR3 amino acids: CASSPGPLYYGYTF. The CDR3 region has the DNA TGCGCCAGCAGCCCGGGGCCTCTTTACTATGGCTACACCTTC. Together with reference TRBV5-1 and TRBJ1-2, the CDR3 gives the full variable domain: KAGVTQTPRYLIKTRGQQVTLSCSPISGHRSVSWYQQTPGQGLQFLFEYFSETQRNKGNFPGRFSGRQFSNSRSEMNVSTLELGDSALYLCASSPGPLYYGYTFGSGTRLTVV.

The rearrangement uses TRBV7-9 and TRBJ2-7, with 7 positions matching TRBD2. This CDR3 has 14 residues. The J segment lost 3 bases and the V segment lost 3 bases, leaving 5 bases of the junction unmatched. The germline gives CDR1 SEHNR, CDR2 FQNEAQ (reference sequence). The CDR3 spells CASSFGGRVYEQYF. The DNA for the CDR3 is TGTGCCAGCAGCTTTGGTGGGAGGGTCTACGAGCAGTACTTC.

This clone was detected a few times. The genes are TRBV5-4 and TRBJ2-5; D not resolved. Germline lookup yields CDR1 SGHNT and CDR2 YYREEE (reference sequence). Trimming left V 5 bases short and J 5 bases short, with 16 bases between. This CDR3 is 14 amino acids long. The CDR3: CASSYPGVGETQYF. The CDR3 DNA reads TGTGCCAGCAGTTACCCAGGTGTGGGGGAGACCCAGTACTTC.

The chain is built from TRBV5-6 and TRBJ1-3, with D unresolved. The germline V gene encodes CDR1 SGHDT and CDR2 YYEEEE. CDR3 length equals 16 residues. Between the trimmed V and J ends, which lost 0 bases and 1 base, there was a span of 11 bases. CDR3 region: CASSLAGRESGNTIYF. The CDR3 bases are TGTGCCAGCAGCTTGGCCGGGAGAGAGTCTGGAAACACCATATATTTT.

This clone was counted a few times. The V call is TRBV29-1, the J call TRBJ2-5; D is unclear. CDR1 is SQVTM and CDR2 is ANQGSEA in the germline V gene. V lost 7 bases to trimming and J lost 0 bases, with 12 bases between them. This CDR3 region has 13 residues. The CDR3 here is CSAEVPYQETQYF. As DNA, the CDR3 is TGCAGCGCCGAAGTTCCGTACCAAGAGACCCAGTACTTC.

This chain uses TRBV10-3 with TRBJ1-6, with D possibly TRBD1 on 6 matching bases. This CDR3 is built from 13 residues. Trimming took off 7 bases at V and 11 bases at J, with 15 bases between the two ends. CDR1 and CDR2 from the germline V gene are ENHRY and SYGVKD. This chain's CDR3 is CAINSGEGAPLHF. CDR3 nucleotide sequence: TGTGCCATCAATAGTGGTGAGGGGGCACCCCTCCACTTT.

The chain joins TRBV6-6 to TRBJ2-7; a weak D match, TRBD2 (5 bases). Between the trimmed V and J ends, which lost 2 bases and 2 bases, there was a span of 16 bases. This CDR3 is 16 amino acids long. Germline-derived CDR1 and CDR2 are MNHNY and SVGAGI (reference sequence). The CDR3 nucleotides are TGTGCCAGCAGTTACCCCGCGGAGGCCGTAACCTACGAGCAGTACTTC. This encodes CASSYPAEAVTYEQYF.

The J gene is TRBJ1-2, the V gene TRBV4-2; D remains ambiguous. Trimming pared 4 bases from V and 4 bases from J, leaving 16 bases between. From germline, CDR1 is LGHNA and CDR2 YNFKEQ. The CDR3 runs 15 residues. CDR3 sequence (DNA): TGTGCCAGCAGCCCTCGCCAGGCGCTCCTCTATGGCTACACCTTC. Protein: CASSPRQALLYGYTF.

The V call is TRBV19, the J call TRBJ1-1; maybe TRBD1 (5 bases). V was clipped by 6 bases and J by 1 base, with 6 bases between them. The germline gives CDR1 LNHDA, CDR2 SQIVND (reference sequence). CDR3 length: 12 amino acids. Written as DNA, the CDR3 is TGTGCCAGTAGGGGGGGGAACACTGAAGCTTTCTTT. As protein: CASRGGNTEAFF.

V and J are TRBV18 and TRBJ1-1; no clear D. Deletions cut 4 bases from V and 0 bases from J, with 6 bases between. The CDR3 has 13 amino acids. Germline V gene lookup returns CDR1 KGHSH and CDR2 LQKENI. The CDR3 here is CASSRVMNTEAFF. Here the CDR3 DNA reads TGTGCCAGCTCACGGGTTATGAACACTGAAGCTTTCTTT.

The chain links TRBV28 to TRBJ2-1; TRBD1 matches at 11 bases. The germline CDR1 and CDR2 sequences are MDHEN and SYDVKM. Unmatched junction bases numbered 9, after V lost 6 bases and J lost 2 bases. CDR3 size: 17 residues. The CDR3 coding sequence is TGTGCCAGCAGCCGGGACAGGGGGAACAGGGCCTACAATGAGCAGTTCTTC. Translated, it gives CASSRDRGNRAYNEQFF.

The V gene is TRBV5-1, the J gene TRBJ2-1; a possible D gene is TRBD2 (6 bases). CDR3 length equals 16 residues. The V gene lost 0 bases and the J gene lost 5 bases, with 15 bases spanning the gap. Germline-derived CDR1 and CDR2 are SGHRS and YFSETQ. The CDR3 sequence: CASSLEGLASHNEQFF. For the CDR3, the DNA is TGCGCCAGCAGCTTGGAGGGCCTAGCGTCCCACAATGAGCAGTTCTTC.

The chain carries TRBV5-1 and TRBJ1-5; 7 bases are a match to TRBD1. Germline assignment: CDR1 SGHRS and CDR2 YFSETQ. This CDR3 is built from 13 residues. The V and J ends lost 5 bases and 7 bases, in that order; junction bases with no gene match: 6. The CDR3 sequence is CASSLTGMQPQHF. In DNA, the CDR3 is TGCGCCAGCAGTTTGACAGGGATGCAGCCCCAGCATTTT.